The clone carrying this T cell receptor (beta chain) showed up just once. The antigen is undetermined. CDR1 and CDR2 from the germline V gene are LNHDA and SQIVND (reference sequence). The CDR3 has 13 residues. The V end was cut by 7 bases, the J end by 1 base, with 5 bases between. These data belong to a study of shared clonotypes between healthy human individuals. Overall study results and limits: Across subsets, estimated richness was generally greater for naive than for memory populations.

Produced via immunoSEQ multiplex PCR; TCRdb's table is partial and in-frame only. Of over a million clones in the sample, approximately 98.5% were seen once. The J gene is TRBJ2-6, the V gene TRBV19; D remains ambiguous. Source material: naive CD4+ T cells sorted from blood. Subset defined: CD45RA+ positively selected. This TCR was sampled from a man aged 30 to 39 in good health. The CDR3 bases are TGTGCCAGTACCCCTTCTGGGGCCAACGTCCTGACTTTC. Encoded protein: CASTPSGANVLTF.